This TCR beta chain came from a study of blood T cell repertoires in COVID-19 (dated by TCRdb to 2020 to 2022). For the wider study: Samples from collaborators originated in the United States, Italy and Spain and spanned both the acute and convalescent phases of COVID-19. The material from the prospective study consisted of cDNA or gDNA derived from T cells, B-cell-depleted T cells, or PBMCs. Subjects who had been exposed to COVID-19, were actively infected with it, or had recovered from it provided the deeply sampled blood TCRbeta repertoires that made up the dataset. The repertoires were released in a freely available public database intended as a resource for research on the immune response to SARS-CoV-2. Samples were obtained from the ongoing ImmuneRACE study (first 160 participants) and from 1,000 to 1,500 subjects provided by 6 global collaborators. Nearly every sample came with metadata listing a de-identified subject ID, COVID-19 status, age in years and sex. Where HLA class I and class II types were available, the types were taken from metadata supplied by the sample provider, not from assay-based typing. Results and caveats for the whole study, not just this receptor: Clinical and demographic metadata were provided uncurated, with the amount varying by source and participant.

With regard to this clone: What antigen it recognizes has not been identified. No much larger clone is present one base from it, and per-base qualities are unavailable.

TCRbeta CDR3 regions were amplified from genomic DNA by means of the immunoSEQ Assay, a bias-controlled multiplex PCR. In the authors' own workflow: The number of nucleated cells in each sample was estimated by amplification of reference gene primers within the assay. Sequence reads were collapsed and filtered to measure the absolute abundance of every unique TCRbeta CDR3 rearrangement. For each sample, productive Simpson clonality was calculated by taking the square root of Simpson's diversity index across productive rearrangements. TCRdb took over this immuneACCESS table, retaining in-frame rearrangements with V and J assigned. Such tables are incomplete; in checked studies, under half of the missing clones stem from an unresolved V gene, and the remainder is unexplained. V and J calls and clone size are copied from that table; D and trimming were computed from the DNA. Here the sample has around 300,000 clones; less than 90% occur a single time. The ten largest clones represent around 13% of the sample.

One collaborating source in Seattle enrolled patients during active infection and followed them longitudinally through the course of disease. The collaborating institutions used their own protocols to collect whole blood in K2EDTA tubes. For TCRbeta analysis, collaborators shipped samples in one of three forms: frozen whole blood, isolated PBMCs, or DNA extracted from either of those sample types. Trimming takes 0 bases from V and 5 bases from J, and the germline ends sit 8 bases apart. For CDR1 and CDR2, the germline V gene lists SGHRS and YFSETQ. The cysteine opens and the phenylalanine closes a CDR3 of 14 amino acids. Kept here is only the CDR3 DNA, which spans 42 bases and is read in frame from base 1.

The material sequenced was peripheral blood. This TCR derives from a woman aged 70-85 years with COVID-19, enrolled during active disease. The chain is assembled from TRBV5-1 and TRBJ1-4; TRBD1 is a possible D gene, resting on 6 matching bases. CDR3 protein: CASSLERGNEKLFF. The base sequence is TGCGCCAGCAGCTTGGAGAGGGGGAATGAAAAACTGTTTTTT.